What follows are 13 T cell receptor beta chains derived from one specimen sequenced in a study of regulatory T cells in long-lasting Graves disease. The time point denotes: newly diagnosed GD, antithyroid drugs for less than 3 months. Scientists built the TCR library using RNA that was extracted from PBMCs. Combining iRepertoire HTBI primers with Arm-PCR of CDR3 regions, the authors built TCR beta libraries. TCRdb reanalysed the multiplex PCR reads using MiXCR and keeps one entry per CDR3 protein. The sample has 550,000 to 600,000 distinct CDR3 sequences, approximately 16% seen once. This sample was shared with a second study, whose subject was T cells in Graves' hyperthyroidism and ophthalmopathy.

This sample comprised peripheral blood mononuclear cells (PBMCs), obtained at new diagnosis, from a patient treated with antithyroid drugs. These receptors were obtained from a man in his late teens or twenties with Graves disease.

This clonotype has a count of ten or more. The chain joins TRBV27 to TRBJ1-5; 8 bases are a match to TRBD1. Germline V gene sequence: CDR1 MNHEY, CDR2 SMNVEV (reference sequence). This CDR3 has 17 amino acids. V was pared by 4 bases and J by 3 bases, with 11 bases of the junction left unmatched. The DNA of the CDR3 is TGTGCCAGCAGTTCAAGACAGGGGTCTATCGACAATCAGCCCCAGCATTTT. Protein sequence: CASSSRQGSIDNQPQHF.

This clonotype was picked up many times. This chain joins TRBV3-1 and TRBJ2-4; possibly TRBD2 for D (6 bases). The CDR3 is 17 residues long. Germline assignment: CDR1 LGHDT and CDR2 YNNKEL (reference sequence). Trimming removed 4 bases at V and 8 bases at J, with 24 bases between. The CDR3 here is CASSPTSGGTGGDIQYF. The CDR3 DNA is TGTGCCAGCAGCCCGACCTCAGGAGGAACCGGGGGAGACATTCAGTACTTC.

This clonotype was counted many times. This chain connects TRBV2 to TRBJ1-5, with 10 nucleotides matching TRBD1. V was clipped by 6 bases and J by 2 bases; unmatched bases: 1. The V gene's germline CDR1 is SNHLY and CDR2 FYNNEI. This CDR3 is 14 amino acids long. The CDR3 DNA reads as TGTGCCAGCAGCGGGACAGGGGGCAATCAGCCCCAGCATTTT. It codes for CASSGTGGNQPQHF.

Here the CDR3 reads CASSLNSITGELFF. The CDR3 DNA is TGTGCCAGCAGCTTGAATAGCATCACCGGGGAGCTGTTTTTT. V and J are TRBV11-1 and TRBJ2-2; D uncertain. The CDR3 is 14 amino acids. Per germline, CDR1 SGHAT and CDR2 FQDESV (reference sequence). Deletions cut 3 bases from V and 4 bases from J, with 9 bases between. Using reference TRBV11-1 and TRBJ2-2 for the parts outside the CDR3, the full variable domain is EAEVAQSPRYKITEKSQAVAFWCDPISGHATLYWYRQILGQGPELLVQFQDESVVDDSQLPKDRFSAERLKGVDSTLKIQPAELGDSAMYLCASSLNSITGELFFGEGSRLTVL.

This chain uses TRBV6-2 or TRBV6-3 with TRBJ2-7; unclear D gene. The V end was cut by 2 bases, the J end by 0 bases, with 11 bases between. Germline V CDR1 and CDR2: MNHEY, SVGEGT. The CDR3 spans 15 residues. CDR3 loop: CASSYGPRSSYEQYF. The CDR3 DNA reads as TGTGCCAGCAGTTACGGCCCACGGAGCTCCTACGAGCAGTACTTC.

This clonotype was recorded many times. The chain is built from TRBV5-1 and TRBJ2-7, with 9 bases matching TRBD1. Germline lookup yields CDR1 SGHRS and CDR2 YFSETQ. Trimming removed 7 bases from V and 4 bases from J; junction bases left unmatched: 6. The CDR3 is 13 residues long. CDR3 protein: CASQPGQGYEQYF. The CDR3 DNA reads TGCGCCAGCCAACCGGGACAGGGATACGAGCAGTACTTC.

This clonotype appeared many times. The chain recombines TRBV6-2 or TRBV6-3 with TRBJ2-5; tentative D call: TRBD2 (6 bases). CDR1 and CDR2 from the germline V gene are MNHEY and SVGEGT. V lost 8 bases, J lost 4 bases, and 17 bases lay in between. The CDR3 totals 14 residues. CDR3 in amino acids: CASSKWGDGETQYF. Here the CDR3 DNA reads TGTGCCAGCTCCAAATGGGGGGATGGAGAGACCCAGTACTTC.

On this clonotype itself: A much bigger clone sits one base away, suggesting this may be a read error. This is likely a read error, given that the CDR3 carries no conserved phenylalanine or tryptophan at its end. The chain links TRBV6-1 to TRBJ2-2; 10 nucleotides agree with TRBD1. The V and J ends lost 5 bases and 7 bases, in that order; junction bases with no gene match: 10. The CDR3 loop spans 16 amino acids. The germline V gene has CDR1 MNHNS and CDR2 SASEGT. For the CDR3, the DNA is TGTGCCAGCAGTACCCCCGGGACAGGGGACGGCGGGGAGCTGTTTCTT. Protein: CASSTPGTGDGGELFL.

In this sample, this clonotype turned up many times. CDR3 nucleotides: TGTGCCAGCAGTTTCGGGGGACTCTACACTGAAGCTTTCTTT. Amino acid sequence: CASSFGGLYTEAFF. The chain uses TRBV28 and TRBJ1-1; perhaps TRBD1 as D (5 bases). The CDR3 length is 14 residues. Germline lookup yields CDR1 MDHEN and CDR2 SYDVKM. V gave up 3 bases and J gave up 3 bases, with 11 bases separating them.

Ten or more counts support this clonotype. This sequence joins TRBV28 and TRBJ1-1; no clear D. V was trimmed by 6 bases and J by 0 bases, leaving 17 bases between them. The CDR3 has 16 amino acids. In germline, CDR1 is MDHEN, CDR2 SYDVKM. This CDR3 reads CASSLRSPPVNTEAFF. The CDR3 DNA sequence: TGTGCCAGCAGCCTGAGGTCCCCGCCCGTGAACACTGAAGCTTTCTTT.

This clonotype was counted only a few times. A read error may account for a junction end that differs from germline. V is TRBV7-9 and J is TRBJ2-7; D assignment may be TRBD1 or TRBD2 (5 bases each). The germline CDR1 and CDR2 sequences are SEHNR and FQNEAQ (reference sequence). This CDR3 contains 14 residues. The CDR3 loop is CASSLGGAAYEPYF. The CDR3 nucleotides are TGTGCCAGCAGCTTAGGAGGGGCGGCCTACGAGCCGTACTTC.

This chain joins TRBV5-1 and TRBJ2-3; possible D gene TRBD2, 7 bases. The J call may not be correct, given that the DNA end is closer to TRBJ2-1. There are 15 residues in the CDR3. CDR1 is SGHRS, CDR2 YFSETQ, per germline. The CDR3 coding sequence is TGCGCCAGCAGCTTGGGGGGGGGGGGCTCGGATGAGCAGTTCTTC. Translation: CASSLGGGGSDEQFF.

The chain couples TRBV28 to TRBJ2-2, with D possibly called TRBD1 or TRBD2 (5 bases each). The CDR3 covers 13 residues. V shed 7 bases and J shed 4 bases, with 10 bases lying between them. In germline, CDR1 is MDHEN, CDR2 SYDVKM. The CDR3 reads CASNRGATGELFF. The CDR3 DNA reads as TGTGCCAGCAATAGGGGAGCCACCGGGGAGCTGTTTTTT.